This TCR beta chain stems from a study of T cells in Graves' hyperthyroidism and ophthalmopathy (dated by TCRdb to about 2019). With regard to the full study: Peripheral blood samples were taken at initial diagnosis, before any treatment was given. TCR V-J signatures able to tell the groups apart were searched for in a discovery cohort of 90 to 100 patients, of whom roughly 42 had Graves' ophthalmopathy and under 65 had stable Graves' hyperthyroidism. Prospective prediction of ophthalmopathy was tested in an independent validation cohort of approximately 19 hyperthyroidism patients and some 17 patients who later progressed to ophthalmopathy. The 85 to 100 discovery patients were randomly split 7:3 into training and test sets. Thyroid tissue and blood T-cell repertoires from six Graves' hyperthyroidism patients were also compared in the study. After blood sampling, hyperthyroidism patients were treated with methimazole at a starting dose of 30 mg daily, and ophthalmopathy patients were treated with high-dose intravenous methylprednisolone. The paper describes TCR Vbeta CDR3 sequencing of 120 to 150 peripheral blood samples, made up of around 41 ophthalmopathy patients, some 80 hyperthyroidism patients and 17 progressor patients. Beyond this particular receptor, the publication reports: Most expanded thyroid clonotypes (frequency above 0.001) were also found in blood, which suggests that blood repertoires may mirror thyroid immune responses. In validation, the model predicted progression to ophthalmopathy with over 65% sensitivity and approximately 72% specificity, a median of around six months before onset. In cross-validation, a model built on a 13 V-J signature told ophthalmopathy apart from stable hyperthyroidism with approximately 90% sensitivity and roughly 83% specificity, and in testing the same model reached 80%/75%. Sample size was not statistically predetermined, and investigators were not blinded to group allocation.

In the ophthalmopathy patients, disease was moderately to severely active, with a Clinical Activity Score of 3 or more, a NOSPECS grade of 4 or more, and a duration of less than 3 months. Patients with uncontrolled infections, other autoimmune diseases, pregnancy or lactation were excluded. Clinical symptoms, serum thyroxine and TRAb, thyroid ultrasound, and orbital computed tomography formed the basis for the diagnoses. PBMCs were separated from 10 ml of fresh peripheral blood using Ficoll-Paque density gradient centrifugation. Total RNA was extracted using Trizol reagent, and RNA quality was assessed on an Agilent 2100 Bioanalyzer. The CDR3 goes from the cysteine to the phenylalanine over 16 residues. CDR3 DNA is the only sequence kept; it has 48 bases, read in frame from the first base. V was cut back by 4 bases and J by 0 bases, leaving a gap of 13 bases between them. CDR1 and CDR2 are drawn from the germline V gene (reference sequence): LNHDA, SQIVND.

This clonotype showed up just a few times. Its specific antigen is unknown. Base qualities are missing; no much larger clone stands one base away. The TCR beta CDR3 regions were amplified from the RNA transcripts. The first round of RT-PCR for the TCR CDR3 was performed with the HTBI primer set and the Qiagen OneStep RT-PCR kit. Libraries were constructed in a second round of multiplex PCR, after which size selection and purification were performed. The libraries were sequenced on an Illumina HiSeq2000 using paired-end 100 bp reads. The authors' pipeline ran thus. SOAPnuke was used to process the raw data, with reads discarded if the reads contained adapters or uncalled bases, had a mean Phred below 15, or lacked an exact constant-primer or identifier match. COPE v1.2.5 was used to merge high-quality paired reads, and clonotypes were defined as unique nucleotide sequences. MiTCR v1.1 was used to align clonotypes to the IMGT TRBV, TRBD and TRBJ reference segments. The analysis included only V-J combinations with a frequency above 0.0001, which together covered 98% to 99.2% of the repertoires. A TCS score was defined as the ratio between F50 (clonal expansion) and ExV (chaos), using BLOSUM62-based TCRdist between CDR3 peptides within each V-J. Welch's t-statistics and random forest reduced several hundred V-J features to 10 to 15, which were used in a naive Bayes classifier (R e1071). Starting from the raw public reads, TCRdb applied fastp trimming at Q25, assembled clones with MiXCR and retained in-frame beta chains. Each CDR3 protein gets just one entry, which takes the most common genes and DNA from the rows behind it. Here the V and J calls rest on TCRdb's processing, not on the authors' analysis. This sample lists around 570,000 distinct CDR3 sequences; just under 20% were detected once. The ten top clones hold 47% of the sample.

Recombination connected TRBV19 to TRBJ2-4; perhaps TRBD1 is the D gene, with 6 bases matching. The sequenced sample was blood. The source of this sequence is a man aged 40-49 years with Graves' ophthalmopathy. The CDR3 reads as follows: CASSTLTGLAKNIQYF. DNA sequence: TGTGCCAGTAGTACCTTGACAGGCTTAGCCAAAAACATTCAGTACTTC.